The sequence of this T cell receptor beta chain was determined in a study of control samples from healthy donors and cancer patients. This CDR3 has 15 residues. The V end lost 2 bases, the J end lost 4 bases, and 14 bases lay between the germline ends. Looked up from germline, CDR1 is LGHDT and CDR2 is YNNKEL (reference sequence). Using immunoSEQ multiplex PCR, the repertoire was profiled, and TCRdb retains in-frame clones only, with some absent. The table records over 65,000 clones, approximately 91% of them present only once. Sequencing was done on a sample of PBMCs. The sequence derives from a woman aged 45-60 years with colorectal cancer. This sequence joins TRBV3-1 (or the pseudogene TRBV3-2) and TRBJ1-1, with D possibly TRBD1 on 5 matching bases. CDR3 sequence reads: CASSQRKQGVTEAFF. Written as DNA, the CDR3 is TGTGCCAGCAGCCAAAGGAAGCAGGGTGTCACTGAAGCTTTCTTT.